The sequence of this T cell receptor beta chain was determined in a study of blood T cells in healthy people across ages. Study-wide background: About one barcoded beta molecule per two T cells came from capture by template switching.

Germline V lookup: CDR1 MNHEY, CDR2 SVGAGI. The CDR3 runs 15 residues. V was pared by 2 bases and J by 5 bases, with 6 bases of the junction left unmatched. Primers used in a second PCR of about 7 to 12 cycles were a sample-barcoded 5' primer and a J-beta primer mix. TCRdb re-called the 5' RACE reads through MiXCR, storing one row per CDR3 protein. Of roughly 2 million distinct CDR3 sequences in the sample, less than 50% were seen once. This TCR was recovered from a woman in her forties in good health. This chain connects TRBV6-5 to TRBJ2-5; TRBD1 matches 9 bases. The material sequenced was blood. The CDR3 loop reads CASSYGTGIFETQYF. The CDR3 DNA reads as TGTGCCAGCAGTTACGGGACAGGGATCTTTGAGACCCAGTACTTC.